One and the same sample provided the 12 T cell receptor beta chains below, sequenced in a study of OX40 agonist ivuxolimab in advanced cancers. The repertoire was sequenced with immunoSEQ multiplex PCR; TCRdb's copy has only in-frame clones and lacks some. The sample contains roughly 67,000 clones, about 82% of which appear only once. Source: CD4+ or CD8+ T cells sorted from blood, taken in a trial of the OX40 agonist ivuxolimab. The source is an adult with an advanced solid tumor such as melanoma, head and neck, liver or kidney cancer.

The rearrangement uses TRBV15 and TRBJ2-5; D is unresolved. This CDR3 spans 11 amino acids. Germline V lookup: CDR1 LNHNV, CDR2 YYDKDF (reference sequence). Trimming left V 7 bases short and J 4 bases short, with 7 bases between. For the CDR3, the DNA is TGTGCCACCACCCCCCTAGAGACCCAGTACTTC. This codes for CATTPLETQYF.

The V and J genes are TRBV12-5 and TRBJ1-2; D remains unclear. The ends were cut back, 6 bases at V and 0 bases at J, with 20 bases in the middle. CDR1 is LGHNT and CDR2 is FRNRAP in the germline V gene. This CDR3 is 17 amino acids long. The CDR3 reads CASGTRTAMITNYGYTF. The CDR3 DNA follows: TGTGCTAGTGGGACTCGAACAGCAATGATTACTAACTATGGCTACACCTTC.

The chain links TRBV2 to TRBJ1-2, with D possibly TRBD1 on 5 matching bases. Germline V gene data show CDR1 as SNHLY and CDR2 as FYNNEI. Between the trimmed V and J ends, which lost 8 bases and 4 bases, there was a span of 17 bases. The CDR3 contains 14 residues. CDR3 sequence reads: CASSRGGTGYGYTF. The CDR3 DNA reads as TGTGCCAGCTCCCGGGGGGGGACTGGCTATGGCTACACCTTC.

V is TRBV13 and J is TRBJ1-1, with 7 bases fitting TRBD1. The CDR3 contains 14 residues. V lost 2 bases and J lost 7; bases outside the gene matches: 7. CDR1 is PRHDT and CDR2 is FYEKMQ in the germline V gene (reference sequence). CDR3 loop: CASSLKNRGIEAFF. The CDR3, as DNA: TGTGCCAGCAGCTTAAAAAACAGGGGAATTGAAGCTTTCTTT.

The CDR3 bases are TGTGCCACCAGCAGAGCCAGCGGGAGAGGTGGCTACGAGCAGTACTTC. Amino acid sequence: CATSRASGRGGYEQYF. This chain connects TRBV15 to TRBJ2-7, with TRBD2 matching over 8 bases. The germline gives CDR1 LNHNV, CDR2 YYDKDF (reference sequence). The CDR3 runs 16 residues. V lost 1 base to trimming and J lost 3 bases; unmatched junction nucleotides: 8.

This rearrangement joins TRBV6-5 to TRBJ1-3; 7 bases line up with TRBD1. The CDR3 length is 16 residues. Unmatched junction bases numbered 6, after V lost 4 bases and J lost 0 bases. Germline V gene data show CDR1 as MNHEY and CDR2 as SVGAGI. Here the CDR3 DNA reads TGTGCCAGCAGTTTGACAGGGACAAGCTCTGGAAACACCATATATTTT. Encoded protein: CASSLTGTSSGNTIYF.

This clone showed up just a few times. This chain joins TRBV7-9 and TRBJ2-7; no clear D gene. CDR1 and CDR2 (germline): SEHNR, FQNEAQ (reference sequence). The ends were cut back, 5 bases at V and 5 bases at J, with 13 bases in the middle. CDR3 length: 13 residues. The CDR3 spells CASSPWDGNEQYF. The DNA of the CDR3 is TGTGCCAGCAGCCCATGGGATGGGAACGAGCAGTACTTC.

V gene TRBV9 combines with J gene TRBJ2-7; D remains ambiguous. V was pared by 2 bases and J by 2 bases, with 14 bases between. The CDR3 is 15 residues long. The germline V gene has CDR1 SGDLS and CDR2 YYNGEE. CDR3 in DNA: TGTGCCAGCAGCGTTCAACCCACTGTCGCCTACGAGCAGTACTTC. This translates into CASSVQPTVAYEQYF.

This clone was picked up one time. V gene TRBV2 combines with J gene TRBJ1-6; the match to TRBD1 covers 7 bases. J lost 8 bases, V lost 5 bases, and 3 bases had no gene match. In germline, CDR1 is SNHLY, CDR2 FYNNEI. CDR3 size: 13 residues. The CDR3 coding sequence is TGTGCCAGCAGTTACAGGGGTGATTCACCCCTCCACTTT. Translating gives CASSYRGDSPLHF.

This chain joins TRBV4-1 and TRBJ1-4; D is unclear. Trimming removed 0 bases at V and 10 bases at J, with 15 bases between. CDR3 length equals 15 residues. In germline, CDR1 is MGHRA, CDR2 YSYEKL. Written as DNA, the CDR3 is TGCGCCAGCAGCCAAGATGTGGCCCCCTCGGCAAAACTGTTTTTT. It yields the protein CASSQDVAPSAKLFF.

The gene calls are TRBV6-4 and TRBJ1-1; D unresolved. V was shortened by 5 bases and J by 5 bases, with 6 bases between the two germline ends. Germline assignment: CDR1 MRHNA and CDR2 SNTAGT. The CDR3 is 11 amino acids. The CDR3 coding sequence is TGTGCCAGCAGTTTGGGGACTGAAGCTTTCTTT. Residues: CASSLGTEAFF.

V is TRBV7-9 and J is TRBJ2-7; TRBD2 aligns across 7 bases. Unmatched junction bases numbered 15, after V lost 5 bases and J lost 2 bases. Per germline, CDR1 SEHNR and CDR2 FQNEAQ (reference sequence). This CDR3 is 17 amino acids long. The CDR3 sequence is CASSPGGTVGVPYEQYF. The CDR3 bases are TGTGCCAGCAGCCCCGGGGGGACGGTTGGAGTTCCCTACGAGCAGTACTTC.